The rows below give T cell receptor beta chains drawn from one sample of a study of shared clonotypes between healthy human individuals. The protocol was immunoSEQ multiplex PCR, while the TCRdb copy is restricted to in-frame clones and leaves out a portion. The sample records 760,000 or so clones, roughly 96% being singletons. Specimen: naive CD8+ T cells sorted from blood. The receptors originated from a man aged 25-40 years in good health. The CDR3 runs from the conserved cysteine through the conserved F or W. D genes are given only for firm matches. Rows may omit the clone size; those that give it use once, few, many or a size class.

cdr3_nt: TGTGCCAGCAGCTTCACCGGGACAGGGGGCCCCGGGGAGCTGTTTTTT
cdr3_aa: CASSFTGTGGPGELFF
j_call: TRBJ2-2
d_call: TRBD1
clone_size: .
v_call: TRBV7-9

cdr3_nt: TGTGCCAGCAGTGACTCCGCGGGGGGCACTGAAGCTTTCTTT
cdr3_aa: CASSDSAGGTEAFF
j_call: TRBJ1-1
d_call: .
clone_size: .
v_call: TRBV6-4

cdr3_nt: TGTGCCAGCAGCACGGCAACTAGCGGGAGAACTTACGAGCAGTACTTC
cdr3_aa: CASSTATSGRTYEQYF
j_call: TRBJ2-7
d_call: TRBD2
clone_size: .
v_call: TRBV7-9

cdr3_nt: TGCAGCGCCGTACCTGTTGACAGTGAAGAGAGTCAAGAGACCCAGTACTTC
cdr3_aa: CSAVPVDSEESQETQYF
j_call: TRBJ2-5
d_call: .
clone_size: .
v_call: TRBV29-1

cdr3_nt: TGTGCCAGCAGCTCGCAGGGGGCGTGGACCGGGGAGCTGTTTTTT
cdr3_aa: CASSSQGAWTGELFF
j_call: TRBJ2-2
d_call: TRBD1
clone_size: .
v_call: TRBV11-2

cdr3_nt: TGTGCCAGCAGCCCATCAGGCTACGAGCAGTACTTC
cdr3_aa: CASSPSGYEQYF
j_call: TRBJ2-7
d_call: .
clone_size: .
v_call: TRBV9

cdr3_nt: TGCGCCAGCAGCCGAACCGGGACAGACCGACCCCTAACCAGAACAGATACGCAGTATTTT
cdr3_aa: CASSRTGTDRPLTRTDTQYF
j_call: TRBJ2-3
d_call: TRBD1
clone_size: .
v_call: TRBV4-1

cdr3_nt: TGCAGCGCCGTGGGGCCCGGGACAGGGCATATCGAGCAGTACTTC
cdr3_aa: CSAVGPGTGHIEQYF
j_call: TRBJ2-7
d_call: TRBD1
clone_size: .
v_call: TRBV29-1

cdr3_nt: TGTGCCAGCAGCTCAAGACGACAGGGCCCCAGCTACGAGCAGTACTTC
cdr3_aa: CASSSRRQGPSYEQYF
j_call: TRBJ2-7
d_call: TRBD1
clone_size: .
v_call: TRBV5-5

cdr3_nt: TGCGCCAGCAGCCCGGCTAGGTCCGCCGAAAAACTGTTTTTT
cdr3_aa: CASSPARSAEKLFF
j_call: TRBJ1-4
d_call: .
clone_size: .
v_call: TRBV4-1

cdr3_nt: TGTGCCAGCAGCCCCACACCGGGACTAGATCGGGAGGACGAGCAGTACTTC
cdr3_aa: CASSPTPGLDREDEQYF
j_call: TRBJ2-7
d_call: TRBD2
clone_size: .
v_call: TRBV5-4

cdr3_nt: TGTGCCAGTAGTATCGGGTACGATTACGAGCAGTACTTC
cdr3_aa: CASSIGYDYEQYF
j_call: TRBJ2-7
d_call: .
clone_size: .
v_call: TRBV19

cdr3_nt: TGTGCCAGCAGCGGGTGGGCAGGGGAGAACTATGGCTACACCTTC
cdr3_aa: CASSGWAGENYGYTF
j_call: TRBJ1-2
d_call: .
clone_size: .
v_call: TRBV9

cdr3_nt: TGTGCCAGCAATGTGGGCTCTGGGGCCAACGTCCTGACTTTC
cdr3_aa: CASNVGSGANVLTF
j_call: TRBJ2-6
d_call: .
clone_size: .
v_call: TRBV2

cdr3_nt: TGCGCCAGCAGCCTCTCTACCGGGAGGGCTGAAGCTTTCTTT
cdr3_aa: CASSLSTGRAEAFF
j_call: TRBJ1-1
d_call: .
clone_size: .
v_call: TRBV4-1

cdr3_nt: TGTGCCAGCAGTTACTCGGGAGGACACAATGAGCAGTTCTTC
cdr3_aa: CASSYSGGHNEQFF
j_call: TRBJ2-1
d_call: .
clone_size: once
v_call: TRBV6-5

cdr3_nt: TGTGCCAGCAGTTACTGGACAGGGACTTACGAGCAGTACTTC
cdr3_aa: CASSYWTGTYEQYF
j_call: TRBJ2-7
d_call: TRBD1
clone_size: .
v_call: TRBV6-6

cdr3_nt: TGTGCCAGCAGCGAAGAAGGACGGGGTTCCTACGAGCAGTACTTC
cdr3_aa: CASSEEGRGSYEQYF
j_call: TRBJ2-7
d_call: .
clone_size: .
v_call: TRBV11-3

cdr3_nt: TGTGCCAGCAGCCACGGGACACACGGAAACACCATATATTTT
cdr3_aa: CASSHGTHGNTIYF
j_call: TRBJ1-3
d_call: .
clone_size: .
v_call: TRBV28

cdr3_nt: TGTGCCAGCGTTGGGGATAGCAACGAGCAGTACTTC
cdr3_aa: CASVGDSNEQYF
j_call: TRBJ2-7
d_call: .
clone_size: .
v_call: TRBV6-6

cdr3_nt: TGTGCCAGCAGTGAGAGACTAGCGGGAGTTTACAACGAGCAGTACTTC
cdr3_aa: CASSERLAGVYNEQYF
j_call: TRBJ2-7
d_call: TRBD2
clone_size: .
v_call: TRBV2

cdr3_nt: TGCGCCAGCAGCCAAGTAGCGGGAGCTCTTTCTGTGGGGTCCTACGAGCAGTACTTC
cdr3_aa: CASSQVAGALSVGSYEQYF
j_call: TRBJ2-7
d_call: TRBD2
clone_size: .
v_call: TRBV4-1

cdr3_nt: TGTGCCAGCAGTTATTATAGCAATCAGCCCCAGCATTTT
cdr3_aa: CASSYYSNQPQHF
j_call: TRBJ1-5
d_call: .
clone_size: .
v_call: TRBV28

cdr3_nt: TGTGCCAGCAGTGTATTTAGGGGACAGAGATCCTACGAGCAGTACTTC
cdr3_aa: CASSVFRGQRSYEQYF
j_call: TRBJ2-7
d_call: TRBD1
clone_size: .
v_call: TRBV6-4

cdr3_nt: TGCGCCAGCAGCTTGGGGCTAGCGGGAGTTTTGCCGAACACCGGGGAGCTGTTTTTT
cdr3_aa: CASSLGLAGVLPNTGELFF
j_call: TRBJ2-2
d_call: TRBD2
clone_size: .
v_call: TRBV5-1

cdr3_nt: TGCGCCAGCAGCCAAGATGGCGGGGAAGTTCAGTACTTC
cdr3_aa: CASSQDGGEVQYF
j_call: TRBJ2-4
d_call: .
clone_size: .
v_call: TRBV4-3

cdr3_nt: TGTGCCAGCAGCTTGGTCGCATCTGAAGCTTTCTTT
cdr3_aa: CASSLVASEAFF
j_call: TRBJ1-1
d_call: .
clone_size: .
v_call: TRBV5-5

cdr3_nt: TGTGCCAGCAGCTTCGGGACTAGCGGGAACACCGGGGAGCTGTTTTTT
cdr3_aa: CASSFGTSGNTGELFF
j_call: TRBJ2-2
d_call: TRBD2
clone_size: .
v_call: TRBV6-6

cdr3_nt: TGTGCCAGCGTCTCGGGGAAACGATCCTACGAGCAGTACTTC
cdr3_aa: CASVSGKRSYEQYF
j_call: TRBJ2-7
d_call: .
clone_size: .
v_call: TRBV21-1

cdr3_nt: TGTGCCACCAGCAGAGATCTATCTTGGGTTAAGGTTTCTGGAAACACCATATATTTT
cdr3_aa: CATSRDLSWVKVSGNTIYF
j_call: TRBJ1-3
d_call: .
clone_size: .
v_call: TRBV15

cdr3_nt: TGTGCCAGCAGTACTTTGACTAGTTCCTACGAGCAGTACTTC
cdr3_aa: CASSTLTSSYEQYF
j_call: TRBJ2-7
d_call: .
clone_size: .
v_call: TRBV2

cdr3_nt: TGTGCCAGCACCAACAGGGGGGTTACGCAGTATTTT
cdr3_aa: CASTNRGVTQYF
j_call: TRBJ2-3
d_call: TRBD1
clone_size: .
v_call: TRBV7-9

cdr3_nt: TGTGCCAGCAGTTACTCTGGAGGGTCAGGTGAAAAACTGTTTTTT
cdr3_aa: CASSYSGGSGEKLFF
j_call: TRBJ1-4
d_call: .
clone_size: once
v_call: TRBV6-5

cdr3_nt: TGCGCCAGCAGCTCGGCACCCGGGAGCAATCAGCCCCAGCATTTT
cdr3_aa: CASSSAPGSNQPQHF
j_call: TRBJ1-5
d_call: .
clone_size: .
v_call: TRBV5-1

cdr3_nt: TGTGCCAGCAGTTTGAGACAGGGGACCTCCGAGCAGTACTTC
cdr3_aa: CASSLRQGTSEQYF
j_call: TRBJ2-7
d_call: TRBD1
clone_size: once
v_call: TRBV27

cdr3_nt: TGTGCCAGCAGCTTAGGTTTCGGCGAGAACACTGAAGCTTTCTTT
cdr3_aa: CASSLGFGENTEAFF
j_call: TRBJ1-1
d_call: .
clone_size: .
v_call: TRBV13

cdr3_nt: TGTGCCACCAGCAGAGGGGCCCAATTCGAGCAGTACTTC
cdr3_aa: CATSRGAQFEQYF
j_call: TRBJ2-7
d_call: .
clone_size: .
v_call: TRBV15

cdr3_nt: TGTGCCAGCAGGGAGGGGCACTTTACGGAAGCTTTCTTT
cdr3_aa: CASREGHFTEAFF
j_call: TRBJ1-1
d_call: .
clone_size: .
v_call: TRBV13

cdr3_nt: TGTGCCAGCAGCTTGGGAGAGAACACTGAAGCTTTCTTT
cdr3_aa: CASSLGENTEAFF
j_call: TRBJ1-1
d_call: .
clone_size: .
v_call: TRBV7-6

cdr3_nt: TGTGCCAGCAGCTTGGGACAGGGGGACACTGAAGCTTTCTTT
cdr3_aa: CASSLGQGDTEAFF
j_call: TRBJ1-1
d_call: TRBD1
clone_size: .
v_call: TRBV7-9

cdr3_nt: TGTGCCAGCAGCTTATCTCCGGGGGAAAACATTCAGTACTTC
cdr3_aa: CASSLSPGENIQYF
j_call: TRBJ2-4
d_call: .
clone_size: .
v_call: TRBV11-2

cdr3_nt: TGTGCCAGCAGCTTGTGGGCGGCTAACTACGAGCAGTACTTC
cdr3_aa: CASSLWAANYEQYF
j_call: TRBJ2-7
d_call: .
clone_size: .
v_call: TRBV5-4

cdr3_nt: TGTGCCAGTAGTATCTGGACAGGGGGCCGCGGGGGTGAGCAGTTCTTC
cdr3_aa: CASSIWTGGRGGEQFF
j_call: TRBJ2-1
d_call: TRBD1
clone_size: .
v_call: TRBV19

cdr3_nt: TGTGCCAGCCAAACCTCTTGGACTAGCCTTTTGAATGAGCAGTTCTTC
cdr3_aa: CASQTSWTSLLNEQFF
j_call: TRBJ2-1
d_call: TRBD2
clone_size: .
v_call: TRBV28

cdr3_nt: TGCGCCAGCAGCCAAACACAGGAATTCGAGCAGTACTTC
cdr3_aa: CASSQTQEFEQYF
j_call: TRBJ2-7
d_call: .
clone_size: .
v_call: TRBV4-3

cdr3_nt: TGCGCCAGCAGTGAGTCAGGAGGGAACTATGGCTACACCTTC
cdr3_aa: CASSESGGNYGYTF
j_call: TRBJ1-2
d_call: .
clone_size: .
v_call: TRBV10-2

cdr3_nt: TGTGCCAGCAGCTTTACCTACGAGCAGTACTTC
cdr3_aa: CASSFTYEQYF
j_call: TRBJ2-7
d_call: .
clone_size: .
v_call: TRBV5-5

cdr3_nt: TGCAGCGTTGAACGAGGTCCGAGCGAGCAGTACTTC
cdr3_aa: CSVERGPSEQYF
j_call: TRBJ2-7
d_call: .
clone_size: .
v_call: TRBV29-1

cdr3_nt: TGTGCCAGCAAGGTTGATTCCTACGAGCAGTACTTC
cdr3_aa: CASKVDSYEQYF
j_call: TRBJ2-7
d_call: .
clone_size: .
v_call: TRBV5-4

cdr3_nt: TGTGCCAGCAGCGTCGGGGTGGGGGCTTACGAGCAGTACTTC
cdr3_aa: CASSVGVGAYEQYF
j_call: TRBJ2-7
d_call: .
clone_size: once
v_call: TRBV7-8

cdr3_nt: TGCGCCAGCAGCTTGGTGGGACAGGGTGATGAGCAGTTCTTC
cdr3_aa: CASSLVGQGDEQFF
j_call: TRBJ2-1
d_call: TRBD1
clone_size: .
v_call: TRBV5-1

cdr3_nt: TGTGCCAGCAGCTCCCCGGGACAGGGGGCCCACGAGCAGTACTTC
cdr3_aa: CASSSPGQGAHEQYF
j_call: TRBJ2-7
d_call: TRBD1
clone_size: .
v_call: TRBV11-2

cdr3_nt: TGTGCCAGCAGTTGGGGCCTAACCTACGAGCAGTACTTC
cdr3_aa: CASSWGLTYEQYF
j_call: TRBJ2-7
d_call: .
clone_size: once
v_call: TRBV28

cdr3_nt: TGTGCCAGCAGCTTAGCGTTAGGGACCCAAGAGACCCAGTACTTC
cdr3_aa: CASSLALGTQETQYF
j_call: TRBJ2-5
d_call: .
clone_size: .
v_call: TRBV7-6

cdr3_nt: TGTGCCAGTAGTATTCAGCAGGGGGCATTTGGTGAAGCTTTCTTT
cdr3_aa: CASSIQQGAFGEAFF
j_call: TRBJ1-1
d_call: TRBD1
clone_size: .
v_call: TRBV19

cdr3_nt: TGCAGTGCTCCGGAGGGTACGCAGTATTTT
cdr3_aa: CSAPEGTQYF
j_call: TRBJ2-3
d_call: .
clone_size: .
v_call: TRBV20-1

cdr3_nt: TGTGCCAGCAGCTTACGTAGACTAGCGGCAGAAAAAGACAATGAGCAGTTCTTC
cdr3_aa: CASSLRRLAAEKDNEQFF
j_call: TRBJ2-1
d_call: TRBD2
clone_size: .
v_call: TRBV7-8

cdr3_nt: TGTGCCAGCAGCCCGACGGGCGGGGGTTGGGGTGAGCAGTTCTTC
cdr3_aa: CASSPTGGGWGEQFF
j_call: TRBJ2-1
d_call: TRBD2
clone_size: .
v_call: TRBV7-9